The source of this T cell receptor beta chain is a study of CD8+ T cells in alopecia areata. Background on the study: The duration of tofacitinib was 6 to 18 months, with 6 months off drug afterward. General study results and limits: Sharing of TCRs across patients appeared less clear than in mice, possibly for HLA-related reasons.

Treatment described: oral pan-JAK inhibitor, 5-10 mg twice daily. Sampling of alopecia areata patients yielded lesional scalp punch biopsies as well as peripheral blood. T lymphocytes (CD4+ and CD8+) were sorted from PBMCs. The CDR3 has 15 residues. Trimming took 4 bases from V and 1 from J; bases not matched to a gene: 6. Germline V gives CDR1 MNHEY, CDR2 SMNVEV (reference sequence). Extracted from the samples, RNA was reverse transcribed into cDNA to serve as the sequencing template. Generated by immunoSEQ multiplex PCR, the TCRdb table keeps only in-frame clones and is missing some. In the table there are around 200,000 clones, approximately 53% of which are singletons. With regard to this clone: Its antigen is as yet unknown.

V and J are TRBV27 and TRBJ1-2; 7 bases line up with TRBD1. This TCR derives from a human donor with alopecia areata. Material: CD8+ T cells sorted from blood, obtained at week 24, from a patient treated with tofacitinib. The CDR3, as DNA: TGTGCCAGCAGTTCTTCAGGGGGAAGTAACTATGGCTACACCTTC. Its translation: CASSSSGGSNYGYTF.